The entry below gives a single T cell receptor beta chain sequence along with its context. Its specificity is not known. The V gene's germline CDR1 is MNHEY and CDR2 SVGAGI. This CDR3 has 13 residues. V lost 9 bases and J lost 7; bases outside the gene matches: 9. TCRdb's table, derived via immunoSEQ multiplex PCR, lists solely in-frame clones and lacks some. The repertoire holds approximately 2.4 million clones, with 95% as singletons. These data are taken from a study of shared clonotypes between healthy human individuals. Study results and caveats: Unshared clonotypes carried lower generation probabilities than those common to all four donors.

This sequence originates from a man aged 18 to 29 in good health. The rearrangement joins TRBV6-5 to TRBJ1-5; 7 nucleotides agree with TRBD1. Sequencing used naive CD4+ T cells sorted from blood. Subset noted: CD45RA+ positively selected. As DNA, the CDR3 is TGTGCCAGTAGTCAGGGGGTTGACCAGCCCCAGCATTTT. Translated: CASSQGVDQPQHF.